This TCR beta chain originates from a study of CD8 T cells in ankylosing spondylitis. This clonotype turned up a few times. Antigen: not known. V lost 5 bases, J lost 1 base, and 17 bases lay in between. The germline V gene encodes CDR1 LGHDT and CDR2 YNNKEL (reference sequence). This CDR3 region has 16 residues. TCRdb used MiXCR to reprocess the 5' RACE reads, holding one entry per CDR3 protein. The table records around 390,000 distinct CDR3 sequences, around 20% of them present only once. Study conclusions and caveats: A subset of motif variants has previously been described in the synovial fluid and blood of reactive arthritis. What seemed typical of ankylosing spondylitis blood was a TCR beta motif built from fewer than ten highly homologous variants.

This sequence joins TRBV3-1 and TRBJ1-1, with a possible D match to TRBD1 (5 bases). Sequencing used blood, either unsorted or a sorted T cell fraction (not recorded which). This clonotype originated in a male donor with ankylosing spondylitis. CDR3 loop: CASSYPPGRQNTEAFF. Here the CDR3 DNA reads TGTGCCAGCAGCTATCCCCCGGGACGGCAGAACACTGAAGCTTTCTTT.